Listed below are T cell receptor beta chains from one sample, sequenced in a study of cytomegalovirus exposure and HLA in healthy donors. Generated by immunoSEQ multiplex PCR, the TCRdb table keeps only in-frame clones and is missing some. The profile shows about 130,000 clones, roughly 79% of them singletons. Sequenced material: PBMCs. The origin of the receptors is a man between 18 and 29 years old in good health and CMV-seronegative. Both conserved end residues are part of each CDR3. D genes are given only for firm matches. Not every row has a clone size; where given, it reads once, few, many or a size class.

v_gene: TRBV2
d_gene: -
j_gene: TRBJ1-2
abundance: -
CDR3aa: CASKEMRGYTF
CDR3nt: TGTGCCAGCAAAGAAATGCGAGGCTACACCTTC

v_gene: TRBV6-5
d_gene: -
j_gene: TRBJ1-3
abundance: -
CDR3aa: CASSWRNTIYF
CDR3nt: TGTGCCAGCAGTTGGCGAAACACCATATATTTT

v_gene: TRBV6-6
d_gene: -
j_gene: TRBJ1-1
abundance: -
CDR3aa: CASSHGTLNTEAFF
CDR3nt: TGTGCCAGCAGTCACGGGACTCTGAACACTGAAGCTTTCTTT

v_gene: TRBV11-2
d_gene: -
j_gene: TRBJ1-2
abundance: once
CDR3aa: CASSLPYHRSVGYTF
CDR3nt: TGTGCCAGCAGCTTACCTTATCACAGGTCTGTCGGCTACACCTTC

v_gene: TRBV7-9
d_gene: TRBD1
j_gene: TRBJ1-1
abundance: -
CDR3aa: CASSLDFYRDRLDTEAFF
CDR3nt: TGTGCCAGCAGCTTAGACTTCTACCGGGACAGGCTGGACACTGAAGCTTTCTTT

v_gene: TRBV2
d_gene: TRBD1
j_gene: TRBJ1-2
abundance: -
CDR3aa: CASSEEGQGVGGYTF
CDR3nt: TGTGCCAGCAGTGAAGAAGGACAGGGGGTCGGTGGCTACACCTTC

v_gene: TRBV9
d_gene: -
j_gene: TRBJ2-7
abundance: -
CDR3aa: CASSPGAQYEQYF
CDR3nt: TGTGCCAGCAGCCCAGGGGCTCAATACGAGCAGTACTTC

v_gene: TRBV29-1
d_gene: TRBD1
j_gene: TRBJ1-2
abundance: -
CDR3aa: CSVDRRILHYGYTF
CDR3nt: TGCAGCGTGGACAGGAGGATCCTTCACTATGGCTACACCTTC

v_gene: TRBV11-2
d_gene: -
j_gene: TRBJ1-5
abundance: -
CDR3aa: CASSQGMSGGQPQHF
CDR3nt: TGTGCCAGCAGCCAGGGTATGTCCGGGGGTCAGCCCCAGCATTTT

v_gene: TRBV5-6
d_gene: -
j_gene: TRBJ1-2
abundance: -
CDR3aa: CASSADYGYTF
CDR3nt: TGTGCCAGCAGCGCAGACTATGGCTACACCTTC

v_gene: TRBV6-5
d_gene: TRBD1
j_gene: TRBJ2-7
abundance: -
CDR3aa: CASSYLGTGAYEQYF
CDR3nt: TGTGCCAGCAGTTACCTGGGGACAGGGGCCTACGAGCAGTACTTC

v_gene: TRBV5-1
d_gene: TRBD1
j_gene: TRBJ1-6
abundance: -
CDR3aa: CASSLPGQGPNSPLHF
CDR3nt: TGCGCCAGCAGCCTCCCCGGACAGGGACCAAACTCACCCCTCCACTTT

v_gene: TRBV11-2
d_gene: -
j_gene: TRBJ1-1
abundance: -
CDR3aa: CASSLDSSMNTEAFF
CDR3nt: TGTGCCAGCAGCTTGGACAGCAGTATGAACACTGAAGCTTTCTTT

v_gene: TRBV9
d_gene: -
j_gene: TRBJ2-3
abundance: -
CDR3aa: CASSVGPRREDTQYF
CDR3nt: TGTGCCAGCAGCGTAGGCCCCAGACGGGAAGATACGCAGTATTTT

v_gene: TRBV9
d_gene: TRBD1
j_gene: TRBJ1-2
abundance: -
CDR3aa: CASSIVPGTGKGYGYTF
CDR3nt: TGTGCCAGCAGCATAGTGCCCGGGACAGGGAAGGGCTATGGCTACACCTTC

v_gene: TRBV5-6
d_gene: TRBD1
j_gene: TRBJ2-1
abundance: -
CDR3aa: CASSLEGQGWYNEQFF
CDR3nt: TGTGCCAGCAGCTTGGAGGGACAGGGTTGGTACAATGAGCAGTTCTTC

v_gene: TRBV29-1
d_gene: -
j_gene: TRBJ1-1
abundance: -
CDR3aa: CSVLGRGTEAFF
CDR3nt: TGCAGCGTGTTAGGGAGGGGCACTGAAGCTTTCTTT

v_gene: TRBV6-1
d_gene: TRBD1
j_gene: TRBJ1-2
abundance: -
CDR3aa: CASSERTGGDGYTF
CDR3nt: TGTGCCAGCAGTGAGAGGACAGGGGGAGATGGCTACACCTTC

v_gene: TRBV9
d_gene: -
j_gene: TRBJ2-7
abundance: once
CDR3aa: CASSQLSTVYEQYF
CDR3nt: TGTGCCAGCAGCCAACTATCGACAGTTTACGAGCAGTACTTC

v_gene: TRBV5-1
d_gene: -
j_gene: TRBJ2-1
abundance: -
CDR3aa: CASSRGGVSYNEQFF
CDR3nt: TGCGCCAGCAGCCGCGGCGGGGTTTCCTACAATGAGCAGTTCTTC

v_gene: TRBV2
d_gene: -
j_gene: TRBJ2-2
abundance: -
CDR3aa: CASRVAGELFF
CDR3nt: TGTGCCAGCCGGGTCGCCGGGGAGCTGTTTTTT

v_gene: TRBV5-6
d_gene: TRBD1
j_gene: TRBJ1-2
abundance: -
CDR3aa: CASSSDRGNCGYTF
CDR3nt: TGTGCCAGCAGCTCGGACAGGGGAAATTGTGGCTACACCTTC

v_gene: TRBV7-9
d_gene: -
j_gene: TRBJ1-4
abundance: few
CDR3aa: CASSLRKNRDEKLFF
CDR3nt: TGTGCCAGCAGCTTACGGAAAAACAGGGATGAAAAACTGTTTTTT

v_gene: TRBV5-4
d_gene: -
j_gene: TRBJ1-1
abundance: few
CDR3aa: CASSFGQNTEAFF
CDR3nt: TGTGCCAGCAGCTTTGGACAGAATACTGAAGCTTTCTTT

v_gene: TRBV7-9
d_gene: -
j_gene: TRBJ1-3
abundance: -
CDR3aa: CASSFQGSKGGNTIYF
CDR3nt: TGTGCCAGCAGCTTCCAGGGTTCAAAAGGAGGAAACACCATATATTTT

v_gene: TRBV7-8
d_gene: -
j_gene: TRBJ1-1
abundance: -
CDR3aa: CASSLLRPGDTEAFF
CDR3nt: TGTGCCAGCAGCTTACTCCGCCCGGGGGACACTGAAGCTTTCTTT

v_gene: TRBV19
d_gene: TRBD2
j_gene: TRBJ2-5
abundance: few
CDR3aa: CASTQPGLAAQETQYF
CDR3nt: TGTGCCAGTACCCAACCGGGACTAGCCGCCCAAGAGACCCAGTACTTC

v_gene: TRBV29-1
d_gene: -
j_gene: TRBJ1-1
abundance: -
CDR3aa: CSVVTVNTEAFF
CDR3nt: TGCAGCGTAGTTACGGTGAACACTGAAGCTTTCTTT

v_gene: TRBV5-1
d_gene: TRBD1
j_gene: TRBJ1-3
abundance: -
CDR3aa: CASSLGAGDRLGFGNTIYF
CDR3nt: TGCGCCAGCAGCTTGGGTGCTGGGGACAGGCTCGGATTTGGAAACACCATATATTTT

v_gene: TRBV29-1
d_gene: -
j_gene: TRBJ2-5
abundance: -
CDR3aa: CSVRRDTKGTQYF
CDR3nt: TGCAGCGTCCGACGGGACACGAAAGGGACCCAGTACTTC

v_gene: TRBV29-1
d_gene: -
j_gene: TRBJ1-1
abundance: -
CDR3aa: CSVEAGAHTEAFF
CDR3nt: TGCAGCGTGGAGGCGGGGGCACACACTGAAGCTTTCTTT

v_gene: TRBV28
d_gene: -
j_gene: TRBJ2-3
abundance: few
CDR3aa: CASRAQEAKLDTQYF
CDR3nt: TGTGCCAGCAGAGCACAGGAAGCAAAACTGGATACGCAGTATTTT

v_gene: TRBV7-9
d_gene: TRBD1
j_gene: TRBJ1-5
abundance: -
CDR3aa: CASSLVTGDSNSNQPQHF
CDR3nt: TGTGCCAGCAGCTTAGTCACTGGGGACAGCAATAGCAATCAGCCCCAGCATTTT

v_gene: TRBV5-4
d_gene: TRBD2
j_gene: TRBJ2-2
abundance: -
CDR3aa: CASSPGSGGASGELFF
CDR3nt: TGTGCCAGCAGCCCGGGGAGCGGGGGGGCTTCCGGGGAGCTGTTTTTT

v_gene: TRBV19
d_gene: -
j_gene: TRBJ1-3
abundance: -
CDR3aa: CASAQVPGNTIYF
CDR3nt: TGTGCCAGCGCACAGGTTCCTGGAAACACCATATATTTT

v_gene: TRBV2
d_gene: -
j_gene: TRBJ1-4
abundance: -
CDR3aa: CASSGNRNEKLFF
CDR3nt: TGTGCCAGCAGTGGGAACAGGAACGAAAAACTGTTTTTT

v_gene: TRBV5-1
d_gene: -
j_gene: TRBJ1-1
abundance: once
CDR3aa: CASSLDRLGVTEAFF
CDR3nt: TGCGCCAGCAGCTTGGACAGGTTAGGGGTCACTGAAGCTTTCTTT

v_gene: TRBV30
d_gene: -
j_gene: TRBJ1-2
abundance: -
CDR3aa: CAWSVADTLSLLTNYGYTF
CDR3nt: TGTGCCTGGAGTGTTGCTGACACCCTCTCTCTCCTTACTAACTATGGCTACACCTTC

v_gene: TRBV5-1
d_gene: TRBD1
j_gene: TRBJ2-5
abundance: -
CDR3aa: CASSEDRGGISQETQYF
CDR3nt: TGCGCCAGCAGCGAGGACAGGGGTGGAATATCCCAAGAGACCCAGTACTTC

v_gene: TRBV29-1
d_gene: -
j_gene: TRBJ1-1
abundance: -
CDR3aa: CSVEDWRLGTEAFF
CDR3nt: TGCAGCGTTGAAGATTGGCGCCTAGGCACTGAAGCTTTCTTT

v_gene: TRBV15
d_gene: -
j_gene: TRBJ1-1
abundance: -
CDR3aa: CATTPDIMNTEAFF
CDR3nt: TGTGCCACCACGCCGGACATTATGAACACTGAAGCTTTCTTT

v_gene: TRBV6-5
d_gene: TRBD1
j_gene: TRBJ1-6
abundance: -
CDR3aa: CASTEDRGYNSPLHF
CDR3nt: TGTGCCAGCACCGAGGACAGGGGCTATAATTCACCCCTCCACTTT

v_gene: TRBV30
d_gene: -
j_gene: TRBJ1-1
abundance: -
CDR3aa: CAWRIGGQGSAFF
CDR3nt: TGTGCCTGGAGGATAGGGGGTCAGGGTTCGGCTTTCTTT

v_gene: TRBV4-1
d_gene: TRBD1
j_gene: TRBJ2-3
abundance: -
CDR3aa: CASSQRQGVGTDTQYF
CDR3nt: TGCGCCAGCAGCCAGAGACAGGGAGTAGGCACAGATACGCAGTATTTT

v_gene: TRBV5-1
d_gene: -
j_gene: TRBJ1-6
abundance: once
CDR3aa: CASSPSSYNSPLHF
CDR3nt: TGCGCCAGCAGCCCTAGCTCCTATAATTCACCCCTCCACTTT

v_gene: TRBV29-1
d_gene: -
j_gene: TRBJ1-1
abundance: once
CDR3aa: CSVEQGNTEAFF
CDR3nt: TGCAGCGTTGAGCAGGGGAACACTGAAGCTTTCTTT

v_gene: TRBV5-4
d_gene: TRBD1
j_gene: TRBJ2-5
abundance: -
CDR3aa: CASSLVGQGMETQYF
CDR3nt: TGTGCCAGCAGCTTGGTGGGACAGGGAATGGAGACCCAGTACTTC

v_gene: TRBV10-1
d_gene: TRBD2
j_gene: TRBJ2-1
abundance: once
CDR3aa: CASSDGTSGGAGEQFF
CDR3nt: TGCGCCAGCAGTGACGGGACTAGCGGGGGGGCCGGTGAGCAGTTCTTC

v_gene: TRBV6-5
d_gene: -
j_gene: TRBJ1-6
abundance: -
CDR3aa: CASSYSEGTYNSPLHF
CDR3nt: TGTGCCAGCAGTTACTCGGAGGGAACCTATAATTCACCCCTCCACTTT